These 5 T cell receptor beta chains share one sample of origin, sequenced in a study of Graves' ophthalmopathy and Graves' hyperthyroidism. Amplified TCR beta CDR3 regions were obtained using RNA transcripts as template. First-round RT-PCR relied on HTBI primers, and a second-round multiplex PCR came next. TCRdb re-analysed the multiplex PCR reads in MiXCR, keeping a single row per CDR3 protein. Among some 410,000 distinct CDR3 sequences listed, 21% were seen once. Sequencing was performed on peripheral blood. These receptors came from a woman between 18 and 29 years old with stable Graves' hyperthyroidism.

This clonotype showed up many times. One end of the junction is discordant with germline, which a read error may explain. CDR3 coding DNA: TGTGCCATTAGTGAGTCGGGAACCCTCAGGGAGCAGTACTTC. Its translation is CAISESGTLREQYF. The rearrangement uses TRBV10-3 and TRBJ2-7, with D possibly being TRBD2 (5 bases). Per germline, CDR1 ENHRY and CDR2 SYGVKD. The CDR3 is made up of 14 amino acids.

This clonotype was seen at least ten times. The chain employs TRBV29-1 and TRBJ2-7; either TRBD1 or TRBD2 may fit D (5 bases each). Germline CDR1 and CDR2: SQVTM and ANQGSEA. V was trimmed by 4 bases and J by 7 bases, leaving 17 bases between them. The CDR3 is made up of 13 amino acids. In DNA, the CDR3 is TGCAGCGTTGTTTCCGGGACCTCGCTAGAGCAGTACTTC. It specifies CSVVSGTSLEQYF.

Ten or more counts support this clonotype. The rearrangement uses TRBV27 and TRBJ1-1; D is perhaps TRBD1 (5 bases). Germline V gene lookup returns CDR1 MNHEY and CDR2 SMNVEV (reference sequence). The CDR3 extends over 14 amino acids. V shed 6 bases and J shed 4 bases, with 15 bases lying between them. CDR3 bases: TGTGCCAGCAGAGGATCAGGGTGGCGCACTGAAGCTTTCTTT. Translated: CASRGSGWRTEAFF.

This clonotype was recorded at least ten times. The genes are TRBV6-1 and TRBJ1-6, with D possibly being TRBD1 (5 bases). Germline CDR1 reads MNHNS; CDR2 reads SASEGT. The CDR3 is made up of 13 amino acids. V shed 6 bases and J shed 4 bases, with 7 bases lying between them. In DNA, the CDR3 is TGTGCCAGCAGCTCAGGGTATAATTCACCCCTCCACTTT. Translated, it gives CASSSGYNSPLHF.

This clonotype was recorded at least ten times. The chain combines TRBV6-5 with TRBJ2-7, with 9 bases fitting TRBD2. CDR1 and CDR2 (germline): MNHEY, SVGAGI. This CDR3 is built from 15 residues. Trimming cost V 6 bases and J 0 bases; bases outside gene matches: 6. The CDR3 spells CASSSGGGGSYEQYF. The CDR3 nucleotides read TGTGCCAGCAGCTCCGGCGGGGGGGGCTCCTACGAGCAGTACTTC.